This T cell receptor beta chain was identified during a study of T-cell reconstitution after alpha-beta-depleted transplantation in children. The sample holds many counts of this clonotype. Germline CDR1 reads SGHTA; CDR2 reads FQGTGA. The V gene lost 5 bases and the J gene lost 15 bases, with 23 bases spanning the gap. The CDR3 sequence is 14 residues long. A TCRbeta library incorporating unique molecular identifiers was prepared. TCRdb itself ran the PCR reads through MiXCR, one entry per CDR3 protein. This sample has 600,000 to 700,000 distinct CDR3 sequences, with around 13% found just once. The sequence was collected from a girl aged 2 to 9 with congenital amegakaryocytic thrombocytopenia, due to receive a stem cell transplant. This chain uses TRBV7-3 with TRBJ2-1; D is possibly TRBD1 (5 bases). The sequenced sample was PBMCs, obtained before TCRalphabeta/CD19-depleted stem cell transplant. In DNA form, the CDR3 reads TGTGCCAGCAGCCACCACTCATTTAGGGGTGTGTTGTTCTTC. Translated, it gives CASSHHSFRGVLFF.